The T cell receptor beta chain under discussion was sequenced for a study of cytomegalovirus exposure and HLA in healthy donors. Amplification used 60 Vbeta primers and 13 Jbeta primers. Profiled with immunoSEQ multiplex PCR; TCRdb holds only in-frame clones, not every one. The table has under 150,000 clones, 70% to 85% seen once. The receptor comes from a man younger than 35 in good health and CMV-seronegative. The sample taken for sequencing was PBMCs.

Here the CDR3 reads CASSGGFNQPQHF. The DNA of the CDR3 is TGTGCCAGCAGTGGAGGGTTTAATCAGCCCCAGCATTTT. V gene TRBV6-4 combines with J gene TRBJ1-5; D uncertain. This CDR3 region has 13 residues. The germline CDR1 and CDR2 sequences are MRHNA and SNTAGT. The V gene lost 4 bases and the J gene lost 4 bases, with 8 bases spanning the gap.